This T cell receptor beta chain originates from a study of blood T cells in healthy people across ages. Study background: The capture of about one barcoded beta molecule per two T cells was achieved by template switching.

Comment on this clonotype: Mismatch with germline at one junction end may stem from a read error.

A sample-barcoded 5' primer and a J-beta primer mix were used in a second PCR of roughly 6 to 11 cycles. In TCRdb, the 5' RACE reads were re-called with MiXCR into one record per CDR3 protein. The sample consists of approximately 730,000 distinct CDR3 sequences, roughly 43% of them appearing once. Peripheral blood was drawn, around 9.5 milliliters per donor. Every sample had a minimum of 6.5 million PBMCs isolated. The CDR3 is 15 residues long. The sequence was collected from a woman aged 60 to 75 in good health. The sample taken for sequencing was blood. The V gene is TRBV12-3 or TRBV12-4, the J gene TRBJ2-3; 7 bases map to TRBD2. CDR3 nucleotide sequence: TGTGCCAGCAGTTTGTCAGCGGGGAACGCAGATATGCAGTATTTT. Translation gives CASSLSAGNADMQYF.